This is a list of T cell receptor beta chains from one sample in a study of T-cell reconstitution after alpha-beta-depleted transplantation in children. TCRdb called the PCR reads again in MiXCR, with one record for every CDR3 protein. The data hold over 150,000 distinct CDR3 sequences, with roughly 15% observed a single time. The sequencing used PBMCs from the stem cell graft donor, collected from the stem cell graft. The receptors stem from a human donor who donated a stem cell graft to a child with acute lymphoblastic leukemia. Each CDR3 is given with its conserved first and last residue. D genes are given only for firm matches. Clone size appears in some rows only: once, few, many, or a class for an expanded clone.

D	V	length	J	size	DNA	CDR3
-	TRBV11-2	14	TRBJ1-6	many	TGTGCCAGCAGCTTCCTAGGACAGAATTCACCCCTCCACTTT	CASSFLGQNSPLHF
-	TRBV20-1	15	TRBJ1-3	-	TGCAGTGCTAGAGATAACAGGGATACAGGAAACACCATATATTTT	CSARDNRDTGNTIYF
-	TRBV12-3/TRBV12-4	16	TRBJ2-6	few	TGTGCCAGCAGTTTTGCCTACACCTCTGGGGCCAACGTCCTGACTTTC	CASSFAYTSGANVLTF
-	TRBV19	14	TRBJ2-7	-	TGTGCCAGTAGTCCGCGCATGTCGGACGGCGAGCAGTACTTC	CASSPRMSDGEQYF
-	TRBV5-1	15	TRBJ2-7	few	TGCGCCAGCAGCCCATCAGACTACTACTCCTACGAGCAGTACTTC	CASSPSDYYSYEQYF
TRBD2	TRBV11-2	18	TRBJ2-1	many	TGTGCCAGCGATGGGACTAGCGGGAGGACATATTCTTACAATGAGCAGTTCTTC	CASDGTSGRTYSYNEQFF
TRBD1	TRBV5-1	13	TRBJ2-1	many	TGCGCCAGCAGCCAGGACAGGGTCTGGGAGCAGTTCTTC	CASSQDRVWEQFF
-	TRBV11-1	18	TRBJ1-4	few	TGTGCCAGCAGCTCGGACGTGGGGCGACTTGCAACTAATGAAAAACTGTTTTTT	CASSSDVGRLATNEKLFF
TRBD2	TRBV7-2	17	TRBJ2-1	many	TGTGCCAGCAGCTTCCCTACGAGCGGGAGCTCCTACAATGAGCAGTTCTTC	CASSFPTSGSSYNEQFF
-	TRBV27	16	TRBJ1-2	-	TGTGCCAGCAGTACCCATCCAGTGGGGGCGATGGATGGCTACACCTTC	CASSTHPVGAMDGYTF
-	TRBV25-1	8	TRBJ1-2	many	TGTGCCAGCATGGGCTACACCTTC	CASMGYTF
TRBD2	TRBV7-2	15	TRBJ2-3	many	TGTGCCAGCAGTTTTAGCGGGGGCGTAACAGATACGCAGTATTTT	CASSFSGGVTDTQYF
TRBD1	TRBV29-1	13	TRBJ2-5	many	TGCAGCGAAGGGACAGGGGACTCGTTAACCCAGTACTTC	CSEGTGDSLTQYF
-	TRBV20-1	12	TRBJ2-7	many	TGCAGTGCTCCGGACTACTCCTACGAGCAGTACTTC	CSAPDYSYEQYF
-	TRBV5-1	16	TRBJ2-5	many	TGCGCCAGCAGCCCAGCCGGGACAAGGAGTAGGGAGACCCAGTACTTC	CASSPAGTRSRETQYF
-	TRBV5-1	16	TRBJ1-6	many	TGCGCCAGCAGCTTGGGTCCGACAGGCTCCAATTCACCCCTCCACTTT	CASSLGPTGSNSPLHF
TRBD1	TRBV28	16	TRBJ2-5	many	TGTGCCAGCAGCCCCGCCGGGACAGGGGGCGAAGAGACCCAGTACTTC	CASSPAGTGGEETQYF
-	TRBV11-3	13	TRBJ2-7	many	TGTGCCAGCAGCTTAGCTCGGGCCTCCGAGCAGTACTTC	CASSLARASEQYF
TRBD2	TRBV2	15	TRBJ2-1	-	TGTGCCAGCAGTCGACTAGCGGTCTCCTACAATGAGCAGTTCTTC	CASSRLAVSYNEQFF
-	TRBV20-1	17	TRBJ1-5	many	TGCAGTGCTAGCCCTTTAGGCCGCCTTAATAGCAATCAGCCCCAGCATTTT	CSASPLGRLNSNQPQHF
-	TRBV11-1	15	TRBJ1-3	many	TGTGCCAGCAGCTCGGAGGCCAGCTCTGGAAACACCATATATTTT	CASSSEASSGNTIYF
-	TRBV7-2	13	TRBJ1-6	many	TGTGCCAGCAGCCCCCCAGGGTCTTCACCCCTCCACTTT	CASSPPGSSPLHF
-	TRBV12-3/TRBV12-4	13	TRBJ1-6	-	TGTGCCAGCAGTTACCGGGAGAATTCACCCCTCCACTTT	CASSYRENSPLHF
-	TRBV7-9	17	TRBJ1-2	many	TGTGCCAGCAGCTTAGGTGGCCGGGGAGCTCGGGTGGATGGCTACACCTTC	CASSLGGRGARVDGYTF
TRBD1	TRBV11-2	14	TRBJ1-1	few	TGTGCCAGCAGCTTGGACAGGGACGACACTGAAGCTTTCTTT	CASSLDRDDTEAFF
-	TRBV5-4	14	TRBJ1-2	-	TGTGCCAGCAGCCCGGGACTGCTTAACTATGGCTACACCTTC	CASSPGLLNYGYTF
-	TRBV20-1	13	TRBJ2-7	-	TGCAGTGCTACCCCAGAAATGGGTCTCGAGCAGTACTTC	CSATPEMGLEQYF
TRBD1	TRBV12-3/TRBV12-4	15	TRBJ2-7	few	TGTGCCAGCAGTCCCGGACAGGGAGACTCCTACGAGCAGTACTTC	CASSPGQGDSYEQYF
TRBD1	TRBV12-3/TRBV12-4	14	TRBJ2-7	-	TGTGCCAGCAGCTTTAGGACAGGGACCTGCGAGCAGTACTTC	CASSFRTGTCEQYF
TRBD2	TRBV29-1	14	TRBJ2-1	many	TGCAGCGTTGAAGGGGGACTAGCGGGACTATCCCCGTTCTTC	CSVEGGLAGLSPFF
TRBD2	TRBV11-1	18	TRBJ2-1	-	TGTGCCAGCAGCTCGATTAGCGGGAGGGCCCGGCCGGTCCATGAGCAGTTCTTC	CASSSISGRARPVHEQFF
TRBD2	TRBV6-1	17	TRBJ2-3	many	TGTGCCAGCAGTGAAGTAGCGGGAGGGCCCGGCGCAGATACGCAGTATTTT	CASSEVAGGPGADTQYF
TRBD1	TRBV5-1	14	TRBJ2-3	many	TGCGCCAGCAGTGGGTCCCCAGGGGGAGATACGCAGTATTTT	CASSGSPGGDTQYF
TRBD2	TRBV6-1	14	TRBJ2-7	many	TGTGCCAGCAGGAACGGACTAGCAGTCTACGAGCAGTACTTC	CASRNGLAVYEQYF
TRBD1	TRBV3-1	15	TRBJ2-7	-	TGTGCCAGCAGCCAAGGCGGCACAGGGGGCTACGAGCAGTACTTC	CASSQGGTGGYEQYF